This T cell receptor beta chain was found in a study of control samples from healthy donors and cancer patients. The CDR3 loop spans 14 amino acids. V lost 9 bases and J lost 5, with 16 bases in between. Per germline, CDR1 SNHLY and CDR2 FYNNEI. Clones were sequenced by immunoSEQ multiplex PCR, and TCRdb holds only the in-frame ones, with some missing. The repertoire holds tens of thousands of clones, with about 88% as singletons. Specimen: PBMCs. This sequence originates from a man in his sixties or seventies with lung cancer. This sequence joins TRBV2 and TRBJ2-2; D remains unclear. CDR3 in amino acids: CARTTNSVTGELFF. In DNA, the CDR3 is TGTGCCAGAACCACAAATTCGGTAACCGGGGAGCTGTTTTTT.